This T cell receptor beta chain was obtained from a study of monozygotic twins with inflammatory bowel disease. TCRdb derives one entry per CDR3 protein from the 5' RACE reads, leaving out DNA. Recorded for this sample: under 200,000 distinct CDR3 sequences. CDR1 and CDR2 from the germline V gene are SGHTA and FQGTGA. The CDR3 contains 15 residues. The sequence was obtained from a human donor with ulcerative colitis or Crohn's disease, or a healthy co-twin of an affected twin (not recorded which). The source material was blood. V is TRBV7-3 and J is TRBJ2-5; TCRdb indicates TRBD2, and absent DNA this call remains unverified. This chain's CDR3 is CASSPLVGPQETQYF. The full variable domain, in which reference TRBV7-3 and TRBJ2-5 provide the parts outside the CDR3, is GAGVSQTPSNKVTEKGKYVELRCDPISGHTALYWYRQSLGQGPEFLIYFQGTGAADDSGLPNDRFFAVRPEGSVSTLKIQRTERGDSAVYLCASSPLVGPQETQYFGPGTRLLVL.